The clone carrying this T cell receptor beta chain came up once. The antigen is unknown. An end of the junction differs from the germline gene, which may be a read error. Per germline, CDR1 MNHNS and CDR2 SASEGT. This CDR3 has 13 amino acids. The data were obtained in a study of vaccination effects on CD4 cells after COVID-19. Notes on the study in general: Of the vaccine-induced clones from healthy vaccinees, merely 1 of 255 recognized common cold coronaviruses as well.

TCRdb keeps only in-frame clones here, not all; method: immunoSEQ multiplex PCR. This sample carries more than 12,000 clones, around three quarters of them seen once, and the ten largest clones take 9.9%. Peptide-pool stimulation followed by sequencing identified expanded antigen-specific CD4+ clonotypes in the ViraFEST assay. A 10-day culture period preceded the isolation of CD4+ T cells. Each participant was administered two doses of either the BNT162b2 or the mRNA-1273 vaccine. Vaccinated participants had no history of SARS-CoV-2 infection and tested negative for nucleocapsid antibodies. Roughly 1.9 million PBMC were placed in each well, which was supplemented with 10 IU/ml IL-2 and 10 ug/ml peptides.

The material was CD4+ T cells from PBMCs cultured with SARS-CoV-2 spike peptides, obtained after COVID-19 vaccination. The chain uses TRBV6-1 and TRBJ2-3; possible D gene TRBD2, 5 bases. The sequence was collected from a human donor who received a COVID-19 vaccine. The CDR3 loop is CASREGLSDTQYF. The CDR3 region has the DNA TGTGCCAGCAGGGAAGGACTGTCAGATACGCAGTATTTT.